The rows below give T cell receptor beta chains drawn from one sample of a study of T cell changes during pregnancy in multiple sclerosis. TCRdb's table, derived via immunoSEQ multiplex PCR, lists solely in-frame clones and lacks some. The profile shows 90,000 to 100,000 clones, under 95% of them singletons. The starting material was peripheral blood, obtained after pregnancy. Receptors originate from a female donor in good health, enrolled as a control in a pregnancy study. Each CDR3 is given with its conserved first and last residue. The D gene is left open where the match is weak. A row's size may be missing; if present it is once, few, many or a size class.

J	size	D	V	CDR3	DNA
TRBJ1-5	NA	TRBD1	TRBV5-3	CARSGEQGSSNQPQHF	TGTGCCAGAAGCGGGGAACAGGGGTCCAGCAATCAGCCCCAGCATTTT
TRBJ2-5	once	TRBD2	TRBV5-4	CASRKGFIAGTQETQYF	TGTGCCAGCAGGAAAGGTTTTATAGCGGGGACCCAAGAGACCCAGTACTTC
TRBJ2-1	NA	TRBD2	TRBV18	CASSPRHSGSGAAEQFF	TGTGCCAGCTCACCTCGCCATAGCGGGAGTGGAGCCGCTGAGCAGTTCTTC
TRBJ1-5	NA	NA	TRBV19	CASSIYGGTGNQPQHF	TGTGCCAGTAGTATATACGGGGGTACGGGCAATCAGCCCCAGCATTTT
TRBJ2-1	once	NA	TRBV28	CASSFVGAYNEQFF	TGTGCCAGCAGTTTTGTGGGGGCGTACAATGAGCAGTTCTTC
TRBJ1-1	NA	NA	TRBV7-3	CASSFGGESEAFF	TGTGCCAGCAGCTTTGGCGGGGAATCTGAAGCTTTCTTT
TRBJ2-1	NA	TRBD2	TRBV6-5	CASTLRAGGPYEQFF	TGTGCCAGCACCTTAAGAGCGGGAGGGCCTTATGAGCAGTTCTTC
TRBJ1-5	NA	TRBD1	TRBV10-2	CASSDYSRQGANQPQHF	TGCGCCAGCAGTGATTACTCGCGACAGGGGGCGAATCAGCCCCAGCATTTT
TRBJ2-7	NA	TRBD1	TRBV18	CASSPWDRSYEQYF	TGTGCCAGCTCACCTTGGGACAGGTCCTACGAGCAGTACTTC
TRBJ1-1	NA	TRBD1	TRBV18	CASSPQGVRTEAFF	TGTGCCAGCTCACCTCAGGGGGTCCGCACTGAAGCTTTCTTT
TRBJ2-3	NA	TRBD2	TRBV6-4	CASSDQLAATDTQYF	TGTGCCAGCAGTGACCAACTAGCGGCCACAGATACGCAGTATTTT
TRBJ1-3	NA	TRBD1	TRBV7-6	CASSVLQGGGNTIYF	TGTGCCAGCAGCGTACTCCAGGGGGGTGGAAACACCATATATTTT
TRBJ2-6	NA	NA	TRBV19	CASTPKRTRRTGANVLTF	TGTGCCAGTACCCCGAAACGGACAAGGCGGACTGGGGCCAACGTCCTGACTTTC
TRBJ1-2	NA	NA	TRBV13	CASSLSAGGLYGYTF	TGTGCCAGCAGCTTATCAGCCGGGGGTTTGTATGGCTACACCTTC
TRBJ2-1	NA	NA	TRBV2	CASGTGSYNEQFF	TGTGCCTCCGGGACTGGTTCCTACAATGAGCAGTTCTTC
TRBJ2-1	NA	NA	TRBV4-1	CASSLSGVNEQFF	TGCGCCAGCAGCCTTTCGGGGGTTAATGAGCAGTTCTTC
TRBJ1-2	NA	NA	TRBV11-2	CASSSNNYGYTF	TGTGCCAGCAGCTCCAATAACTATGGCTACACCTTC
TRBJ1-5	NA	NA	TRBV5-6	CASSLLAASQPQHF	TGTGCCAGCAGCTTGTTAGCTGCGAGTCAGCCCCAGCATTTT
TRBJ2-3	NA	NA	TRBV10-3	CAISDGGADTQYF	TGTGCCATCAGTGACGGGGGAGCGGATACGCAGTATTTT
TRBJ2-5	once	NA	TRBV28	CASSFEETQYF	TGTGCCAGCAGTTTCGAAGAGACCCAGTACTTC
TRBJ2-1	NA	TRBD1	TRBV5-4	CASRGRDSNNEQFF	TGTGCCAGCAGGGGTCGGGACAGCAACAATGAGCAGTTCTTC
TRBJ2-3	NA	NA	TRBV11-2	CASSLAGFHTDTQYF	TGTGCCAGCAGCTTAGCAGGGTTCCACACAGATACGCAGTATTTT
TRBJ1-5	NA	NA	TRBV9	CASSVPGSGNQPQHF	TGTGCCAGCAGCGTCCCAGGGTCTGGCAATCAGCCCCAGCATTTT
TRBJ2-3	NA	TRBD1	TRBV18	CASSFDRGSTDTQYF	TGTGCCAGCTCCTTCGACAGGGGTAGCACAGATACGCAGTATTTT
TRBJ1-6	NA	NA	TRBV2	CASRRDFSDNSPLHF	TGTGCCAGCAGACGGGACTTTAGCGATAATTCACCCCTCCACTTT
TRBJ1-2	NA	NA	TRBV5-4	CASGGGSHYGYTF	TGTGCCAGCGGGGGGGGCTCACACTATGGCTACACCTTC
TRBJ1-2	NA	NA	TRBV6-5	CASSYQQSGPNGYTF	TGTGCCAGCAGTTACCAACAGTCAGGGCCCAATGGCTACACCTTC
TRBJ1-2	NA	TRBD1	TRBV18	CASSPTGGQTNYGYTF	TGTGCCAGCTCGCCTACAGGGGGCCAGACTAACTATGGCTACACCTTC
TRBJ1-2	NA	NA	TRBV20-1	CSASQDNHKF	TGCAGTGCTAGTCAGGACAACCACAAGTTC
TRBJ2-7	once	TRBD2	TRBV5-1	CASSPRPSSTSGDYYEQYF	TGCGCCAGCAGCCCACGACCCTCATCGACTAGCGGGGATTACTACGAGCAGTACTTC
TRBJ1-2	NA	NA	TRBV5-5	CASSLALVGYTF	TGTGCCAGCAGCTTGGCTTTAGTTGGCTACACCTTC
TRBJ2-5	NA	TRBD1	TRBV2	CAIHRDRGGETQYF	TGTGCCATCCACCGGGACAGGGGAGGGGAGACCCAGTACTTC
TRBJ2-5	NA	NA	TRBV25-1	CASRWAGGETQYF	TGTGCCAGCAGGTGGGCCGGCGGGGAGACCCAGTACTTC
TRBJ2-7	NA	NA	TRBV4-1	CASSQDRQFYEQYF	TGCGCCAGCAGCCAAGACCGACAGTTCTACGAGCAGTACTTC
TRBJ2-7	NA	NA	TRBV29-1	CRWEPSRYEQYF	TGCAGGTGGGAGCCTTCTCGCTACGAGCAGTACTTC
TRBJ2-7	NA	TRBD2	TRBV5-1	CASSQTTSGGAWEQYF	TGCGCCAGCAGCCAGACGACGAGCGGGGGGGCCTGGGAGCAGTACTTC
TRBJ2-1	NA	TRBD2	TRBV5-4	CASSWGLAPISYNEQFF	TGTGCCAGCAGCTGGGGACTAGCGCCCATCTCCTACAATGAGCAGTTCTTC
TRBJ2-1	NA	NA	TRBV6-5	CASSSRRLVNNEQFF	TGTGCCAGCAGTTCCCGCAGACTAGTTAACAATGAGCAGTTCTTC
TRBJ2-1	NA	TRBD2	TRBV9	CASSPTSGIPGGEQFF	TGTGCCAGCAGCCCAACTAGCGGGATTCCCGGCGGTGAGCAGTTCTTC
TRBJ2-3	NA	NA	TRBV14	CASSQVFSGQGGPTDTQYF	TGTGCCAGCAGCCAAGTGTTCTCCGGGCAGGGGGGACCCACAGATACGCAGTATTTT
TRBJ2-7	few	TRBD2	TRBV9	CASSGTSGGSPYEQYF	TGTGCCAGCAGCGGAACTAGCGGGGGATCCCCCTACGAGCAGTACTTC
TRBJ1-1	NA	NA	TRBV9	CASSVGARDSGTEAFF	TGTGCCAGCAGCGTAGGGGCCCGGGACTCAGGGACTGAAGCTTTCTTT
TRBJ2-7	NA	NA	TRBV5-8	CASSLAYEQYF	TGTGCCAGCAGCTTGGCTTACGAGCAGTACTTC
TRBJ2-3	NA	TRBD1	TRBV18	CASSPLPRGQGTDTQYF	TGTGCCAGCTCACCACTACCCCGTGGACAGGGGACAGATACGCAGTATTTT
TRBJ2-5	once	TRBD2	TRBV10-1	CASSAWLAGGLGETQYF	TGCGCCAGCAGTGCGTGGCTAGCGGGAGGGTTGGGAGAGACCCAGTACTTC
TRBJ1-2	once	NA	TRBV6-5	CASSYSTGQPYGYTF	TGTGCCAGCAGTTACTCGACAGGACAGCCGTATGGCTACACCTTC
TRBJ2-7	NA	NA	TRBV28	CASSRSPAYEQYF	TGTGCCAGCAGCCGGTCACCCGCCTACGAGCAGTACTTC
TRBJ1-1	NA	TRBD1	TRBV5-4	CASSMQGVQNTEAFF	TGTGCCAGCAGCATGCAGGGGGTCCAGAACACTGAAGCTTTCTTT
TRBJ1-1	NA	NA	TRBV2	CASSEVGGVEAFF	TGTGCCAGCAGTGAAGTAGGAGGGGTTGAAGCTTTCTTT
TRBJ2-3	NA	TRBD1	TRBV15	CATSKDPGTGTDTQYF	TGTGCCACCAGCAAGGACCCAGGGACAGGCACAGATACGCAGTATTTT
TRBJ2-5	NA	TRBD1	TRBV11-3	CASSNDREETQYF	TGTGCCAGCAGCAACGACAGGGAAGAGACCCAGTACTTC
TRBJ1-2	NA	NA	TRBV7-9	CASSLARGASRYGYTF	TGTGCCAGCAGCTTAGCTCGGGGGGCTTCACGCTATGGCTACACCTTC
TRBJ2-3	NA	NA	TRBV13	CASSNGGSTDTQYF	TGTGCCAGCAGCAACGGGGGTAGCACAGATACGCAGTATTTT
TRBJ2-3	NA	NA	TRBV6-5	CASSYSATSFPDTQYF	TGTGCCAGCAGTTACTCGGCGACATCCTTCCCAGATACGCAGTATTTT
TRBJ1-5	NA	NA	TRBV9	CASSVGANNQPQHF	TGTGCCAGCAGCGTAGGCGCCAATAATCAGCCCCAGCATTTT
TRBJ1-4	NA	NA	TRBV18	CASSPMSTNEKLFF	TGTGCCAGCTCACCAATGAGTACTAATGAAAAACTGTTTTTT
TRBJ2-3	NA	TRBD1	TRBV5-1	CASSLGDRGRPDTQYF	TGCGCCAGCAGCTTGGGGGACAGGGGGCGCCCAGATACGCAGTATTTT
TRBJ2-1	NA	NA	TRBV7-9	CASSLSTSKFF	TGTGCCAGCAGCTTATCAACTAGCAAGTTCTTC
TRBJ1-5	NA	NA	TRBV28	CASSPGGEGNQPQHF	TGTGCCAGCAGTCCCGGCGGGGAAGGCAATCAGCCCCAGCATTTT